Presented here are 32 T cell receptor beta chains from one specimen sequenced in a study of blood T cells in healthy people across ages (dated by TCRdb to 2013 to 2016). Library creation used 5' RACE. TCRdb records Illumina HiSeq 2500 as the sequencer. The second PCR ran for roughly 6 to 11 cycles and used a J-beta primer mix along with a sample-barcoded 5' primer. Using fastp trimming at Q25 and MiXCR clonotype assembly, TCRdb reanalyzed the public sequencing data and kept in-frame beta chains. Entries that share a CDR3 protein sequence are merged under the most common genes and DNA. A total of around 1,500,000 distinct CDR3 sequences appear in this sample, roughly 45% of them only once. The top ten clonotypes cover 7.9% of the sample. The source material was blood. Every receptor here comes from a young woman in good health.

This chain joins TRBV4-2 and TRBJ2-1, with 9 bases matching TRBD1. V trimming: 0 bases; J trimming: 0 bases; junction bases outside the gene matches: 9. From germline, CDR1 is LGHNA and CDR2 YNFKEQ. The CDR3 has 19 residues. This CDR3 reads CASSQDARTGVSSYNEQFF. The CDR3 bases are TGTGCCAGCAGCCAAGATGCACGGACAGGGGTCAGCTCCTACAATGAGCAGTTCTTC.

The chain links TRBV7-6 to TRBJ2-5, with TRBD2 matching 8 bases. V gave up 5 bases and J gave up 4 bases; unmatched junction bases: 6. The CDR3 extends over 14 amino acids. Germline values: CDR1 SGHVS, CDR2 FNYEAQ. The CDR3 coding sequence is TGTGCCAGCAGCGGGAGCGGGGGTATAGAGACCCAGTACTTC. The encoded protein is CASSGSGGIETQYF. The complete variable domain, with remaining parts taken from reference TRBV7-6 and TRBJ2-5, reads GAGVSQSPRYKVTKRGQDVALRCDPISGHVSLYWYRQALGQGPEFLTYFNYEAQQDKSGLPNDRFSAERPEGSISTLTIQRTEQRDSAMYRCASSGSGGIETQYFGPGTRLLVL.

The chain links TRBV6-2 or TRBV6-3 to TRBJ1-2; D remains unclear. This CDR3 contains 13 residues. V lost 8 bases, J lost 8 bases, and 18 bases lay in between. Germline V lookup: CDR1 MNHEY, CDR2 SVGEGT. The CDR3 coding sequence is TGTGCCAGCTGCCAGGACGGCGCTCGGGGCTACACCTTC. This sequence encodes CASCQDGARGYTF.

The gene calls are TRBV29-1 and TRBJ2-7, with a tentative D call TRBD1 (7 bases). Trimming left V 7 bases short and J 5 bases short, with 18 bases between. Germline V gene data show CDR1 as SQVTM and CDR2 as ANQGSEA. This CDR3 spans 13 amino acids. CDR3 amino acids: CSGTGFGGNEQYF. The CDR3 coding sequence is TGCAGCGGGACAGGTTTTGGGGGGAACGAGCAGTACTTC.

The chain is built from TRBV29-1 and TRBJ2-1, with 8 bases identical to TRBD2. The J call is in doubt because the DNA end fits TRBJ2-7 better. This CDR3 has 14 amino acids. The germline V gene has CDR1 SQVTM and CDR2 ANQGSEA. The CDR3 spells CSYSAAQREYEQYF. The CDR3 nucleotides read TGCAGCTACTCGGCGGCGCAGCGGGAGTATGAGCAGTACTTC.

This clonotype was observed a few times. CDR3 coding DNA: TGTGCCAGCAGCGCCACTAGCGGGAACCACTACGAGCAGTACTTC. Amino acids: CASSATSGNHYEQYF. The rearrangement uses TRBV9 and TRBJ2-5; TRBD2 matches at 10 bases. The J call may be faulty, since TRBJ2-7 better matches the DNA end. This CDR3 has 15 amino acids. Germline loops: CDR1 SGDLS, CDR2 YYNGEE.

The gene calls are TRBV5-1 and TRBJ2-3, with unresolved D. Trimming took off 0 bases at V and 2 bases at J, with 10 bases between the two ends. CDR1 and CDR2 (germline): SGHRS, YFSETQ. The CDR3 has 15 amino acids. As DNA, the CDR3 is TGCGCCAGCAGCTTGGCCCGCCCCAACACAGATACGCAGTATTTT. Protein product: CASSLARPNTDTQYF.

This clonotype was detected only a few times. Here the CDR3 DNA reads TGCGCCAGCAGCCATTCCGGGACAGGGGAGGACTATGGCTACACCTTC. This sequence encodes CASSHSGTGEDYGYTF. The chain employs TRBV5-1 and TRBJ1-2; 10 nucleotides match TRBD1. Germline V gene lookup returns CDR1 SGHRS and CDR2 YFSETQ. V was pared by 4 bases and J by 3 bases, with 9 bases of the junction left unmatched. The CDR3 loop spans 16 amino acids.

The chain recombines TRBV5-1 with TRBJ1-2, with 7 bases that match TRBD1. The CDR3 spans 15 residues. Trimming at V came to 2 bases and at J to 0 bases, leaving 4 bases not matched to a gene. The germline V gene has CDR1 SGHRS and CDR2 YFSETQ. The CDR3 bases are TGCGCCAGCAGCTTCTTGGGACAGACTAACTATGGCTACACCTTC. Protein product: CASSFLGQTNYGYTF.

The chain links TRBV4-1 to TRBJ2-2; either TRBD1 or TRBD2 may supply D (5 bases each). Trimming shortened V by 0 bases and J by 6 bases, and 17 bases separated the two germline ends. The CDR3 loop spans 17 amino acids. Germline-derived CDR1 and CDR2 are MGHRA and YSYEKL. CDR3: CASSQDSQGLAAGELFF. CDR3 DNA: TGCGCCAGCAGCCAAGATAGTCAGGGTCTAGCAGCCGGGGAGCTGTTTTTT.

The CDR3, as DNA: TGTGCCAGCAGTGAAGCTGAATACTACGATGAGCAGTACTTC. It codes for CASSEAEYYDEQYF. This sequence joins TRBV2 and TRBJ2-1; D gene uncertain. The J call may be wrong; the DNA end is better matched by TRBJ2-7. Germline CDR1 and CDR2: SNHLY and FYNNEI. The CDR3 is 14 amino acids.

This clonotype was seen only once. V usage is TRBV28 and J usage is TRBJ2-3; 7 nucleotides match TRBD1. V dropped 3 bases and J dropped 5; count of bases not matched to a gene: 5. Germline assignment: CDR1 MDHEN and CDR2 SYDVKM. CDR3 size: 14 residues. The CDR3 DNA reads TGTGCCAGCAGTTTTCCTTCAGGGGGAGATACGCAGTATTTT. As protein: CASSFPSGGDTQYF. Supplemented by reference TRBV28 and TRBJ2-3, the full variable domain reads DVKVTQSSRYLVKRTGEKVFLECVQDMDHENMFWYRQDPGLGLRLIYFSYDVKMKEKGDIPEGYSVSREKKERFSLILESASTNQTSMYLCASSFPSGGDTQYFGPGTRLTVL.

Here the CDR3 reads CASSFSGTTGETQYF. CDR3 DNA sequence: TGCGCCAGCAGCTTCTCCGGGACCACGGGGGAGACCCAGTACTTC. The chain recombines TRBV5-1 with TRBJ2-5, with D perhaps being TRBD1 or TRBD2 (5 bases each). The CDR3 is 15 residues long. V was clipped by 2 bases and J by 5 bases, with 16 bases between them. Germline CDR1 reads SGHRS; CDR2 reads YFSETQ.

CDR3 DNA sequence: TGTGCCAGCAGAAGAGGACAGGGGTCCTACGAGCAGTACTTC. This encodes CASRRGQGSYEQYF. The V and J genes are TRBV6-5 and TRBJ2-7; 9 bases map to TRBD1. CDR1 is MNHEY, CDR2 SVGAGI, per germline. J was trimmed by 1 base and V by 6 bases; bases with no gene match: 4. The CDR3 totals 14 residues.

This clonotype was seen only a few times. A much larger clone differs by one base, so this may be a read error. The CDR3 region is CSVEDRTGSSTDTQYF. CDR3 nucleotide sequence: TGCAGCGTTGAAGATAGGACAGGTTCTAGCACAGATACGCAGTATTTT. The chain is built from TRBV29-1 and TRBJ2-3, with 7 bases that match TRBD1. The germline CDR1 and CDR2 sequences are SQVTM and ANQGSEA. CDR3 length: 16 amino acids. V was clipped by 0 bases and J by 0 bases; unmatched bases: 6.

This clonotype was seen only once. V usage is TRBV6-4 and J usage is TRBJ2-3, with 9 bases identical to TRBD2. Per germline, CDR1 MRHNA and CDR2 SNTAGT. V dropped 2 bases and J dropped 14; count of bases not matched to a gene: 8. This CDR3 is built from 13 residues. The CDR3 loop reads CASSDVPGTSMYF. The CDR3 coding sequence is TGTGCCAGCAGTGACGTCCCCGGGACTAGCATGTATTTT.

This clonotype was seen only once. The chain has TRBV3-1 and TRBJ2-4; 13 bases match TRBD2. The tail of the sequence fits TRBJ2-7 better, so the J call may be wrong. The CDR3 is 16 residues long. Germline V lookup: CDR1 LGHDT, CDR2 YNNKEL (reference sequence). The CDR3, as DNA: TGTGCCAGCAGCACAGGGACTAGCGGGGCGACCTACGAGCAGTACTTC. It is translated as CASSTGTSGATYEQYF.

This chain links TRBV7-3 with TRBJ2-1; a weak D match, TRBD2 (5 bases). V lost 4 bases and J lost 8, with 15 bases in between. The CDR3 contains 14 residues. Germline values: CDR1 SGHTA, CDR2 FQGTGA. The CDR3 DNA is TGTGCCAGCAGCTCAAACCCTACTAGGGATGAGCAGTTCTTC. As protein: CASSSNPTRDEQFF.

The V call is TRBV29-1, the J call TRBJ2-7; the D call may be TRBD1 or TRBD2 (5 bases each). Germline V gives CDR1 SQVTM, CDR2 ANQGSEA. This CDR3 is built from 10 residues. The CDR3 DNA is TGCGGCTCGAGGGGTGGCGAGCAGTACTTC. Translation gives CGSRGGEQYF.

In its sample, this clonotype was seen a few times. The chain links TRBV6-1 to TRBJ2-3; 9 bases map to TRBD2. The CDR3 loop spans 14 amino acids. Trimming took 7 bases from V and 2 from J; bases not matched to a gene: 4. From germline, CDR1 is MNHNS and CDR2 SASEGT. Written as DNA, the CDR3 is TGTGCCAGCATCCGACTAGCGGCCACAGATACGCAGTATTTT. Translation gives CASIRLAATDTQYF.

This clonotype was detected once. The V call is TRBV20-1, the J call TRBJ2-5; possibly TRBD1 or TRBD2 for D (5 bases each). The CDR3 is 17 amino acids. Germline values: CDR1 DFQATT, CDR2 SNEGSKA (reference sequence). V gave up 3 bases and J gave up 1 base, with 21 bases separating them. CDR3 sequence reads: CSARLYTRGLTQETQYF. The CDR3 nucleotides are TGCAGTGCTAGGCTCTATACCCGGGGCCTCACCCAAGAGACCCAGTACTTC.

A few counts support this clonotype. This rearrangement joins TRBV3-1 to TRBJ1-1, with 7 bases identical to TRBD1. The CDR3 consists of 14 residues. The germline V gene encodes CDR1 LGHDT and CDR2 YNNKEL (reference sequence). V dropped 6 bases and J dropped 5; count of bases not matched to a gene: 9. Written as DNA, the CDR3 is TGTGCCAGCAGTCTTCCCGACAGGGAGACTGAAGCTTTCTTT. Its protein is CASSLPDRETEAFF.

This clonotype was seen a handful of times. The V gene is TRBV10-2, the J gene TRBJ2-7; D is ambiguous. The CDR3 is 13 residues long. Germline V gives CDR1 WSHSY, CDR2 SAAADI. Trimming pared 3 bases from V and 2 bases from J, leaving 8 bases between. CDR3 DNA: TGCGCCAGCAGTGATCGTCCAGCCTACGAGCAGTACTTC. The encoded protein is CASSDRPAYEQYF.

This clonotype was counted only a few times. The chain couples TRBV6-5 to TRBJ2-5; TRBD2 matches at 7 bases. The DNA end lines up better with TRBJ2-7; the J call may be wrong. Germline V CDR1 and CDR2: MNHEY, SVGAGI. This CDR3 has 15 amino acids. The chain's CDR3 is CASSRPSGLTYEQYF. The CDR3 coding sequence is TGTGCCAGCAGTCGACCTAGCGGTCTTACCTACGAGCAGTACTTC.

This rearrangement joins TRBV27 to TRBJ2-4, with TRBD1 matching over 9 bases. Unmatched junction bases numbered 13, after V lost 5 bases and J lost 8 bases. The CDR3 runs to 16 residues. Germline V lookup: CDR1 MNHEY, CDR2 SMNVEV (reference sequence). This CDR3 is CASSRNIQGAKDIQYF. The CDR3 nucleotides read TGTGCCAGCAGTAGGAATATACAGGGGGCGAAGGACATTCAGTACTTC.

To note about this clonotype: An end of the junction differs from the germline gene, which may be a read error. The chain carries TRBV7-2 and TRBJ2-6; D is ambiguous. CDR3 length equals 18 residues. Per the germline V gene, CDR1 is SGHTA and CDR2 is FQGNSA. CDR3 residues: CASSLRAGQSSGANVLTF. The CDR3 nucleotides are TGTGCCAGCAGCTTACGGGCAGGCCAGTCCTCTGGAGCCAACGTCCTGACTTTC.

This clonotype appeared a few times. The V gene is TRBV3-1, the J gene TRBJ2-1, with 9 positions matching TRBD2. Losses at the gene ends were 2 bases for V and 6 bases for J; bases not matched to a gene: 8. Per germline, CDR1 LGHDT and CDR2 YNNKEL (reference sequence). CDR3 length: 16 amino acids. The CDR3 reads CASSQSTPGLANEQFF. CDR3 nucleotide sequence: TGTGCCAGCAGCCAATCCACGCCGGGACTAGCCAATGAGCAGTTCTTC.

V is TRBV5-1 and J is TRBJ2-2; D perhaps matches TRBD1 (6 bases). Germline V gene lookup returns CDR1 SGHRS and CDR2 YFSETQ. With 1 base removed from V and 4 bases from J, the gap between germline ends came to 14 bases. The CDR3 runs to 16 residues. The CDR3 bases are TGCGCCAGCAGCTTGCAAGCCAGCAGGGGCACCGGGGAGCTGTTTTTT. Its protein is CASSLQASRGTGELFF.

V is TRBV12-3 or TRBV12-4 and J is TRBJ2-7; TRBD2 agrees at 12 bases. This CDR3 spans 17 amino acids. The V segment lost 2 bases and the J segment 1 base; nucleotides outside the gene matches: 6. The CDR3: CASSLRTSGVTSYEQYF. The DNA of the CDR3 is TGTGCCAGCAGTTTAAGGACTAGCGGGGTCACTTCCTACGAGCAGTACTTC.

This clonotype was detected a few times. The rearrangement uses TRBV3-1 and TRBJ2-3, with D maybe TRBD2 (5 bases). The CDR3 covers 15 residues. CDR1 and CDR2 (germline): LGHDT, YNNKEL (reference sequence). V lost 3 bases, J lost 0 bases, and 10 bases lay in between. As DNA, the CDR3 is TGTGCCAGCAGCCAGGTAGCGCCTAGCACAGATACGCAGTATTTT. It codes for CASSQVAPSTDTQYF.

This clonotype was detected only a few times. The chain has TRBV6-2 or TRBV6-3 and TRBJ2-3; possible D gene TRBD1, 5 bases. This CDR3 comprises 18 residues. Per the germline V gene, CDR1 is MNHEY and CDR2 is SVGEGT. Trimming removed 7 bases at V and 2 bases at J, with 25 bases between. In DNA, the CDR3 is TGTGCCAGCACCCTACGAGTTTCCGACAGATACATCACAGATACGCAGTATTTT. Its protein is CASTLRVSDRYITDTQYF.

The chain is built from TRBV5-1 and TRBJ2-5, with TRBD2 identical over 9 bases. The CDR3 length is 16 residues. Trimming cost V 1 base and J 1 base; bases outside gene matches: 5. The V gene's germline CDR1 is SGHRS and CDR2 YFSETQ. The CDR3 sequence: CASSLLAGASQETQYF. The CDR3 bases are TGCGCCAGCAGCTTGTTAGCGGGGGCCTCCCAAGAGACCCAGTACTTC.